This T cell receptor beta chain was sequenced in a study of blood T cell repertoires in COVID-19 (dated by TCRdb to about 2020). For context, the study as a whole: Samples covering the acute and convalescent phases of COVID-19 were provided by collaborators in the United States, Italy and Spain. A freely available public database, intended as a resource for researchers studying the immune response to SARS-CoV-2, is where the repertoires were released. The samples were drawn from the first 160 participants of the ongoing ImmuneRACE study and from some 1,300 subjects provided by 6 global collaborators. The dataset comprised deeply sampled blood TCRbeta repertoires from subjects exposed to, actively infected with, or recovered from COVID-19. Where available, HLA class I and class II types were taken from metadata supplied by the sample provider and were not determined by assay-based typing. The material from the prospective study consisted of cDNA or gDNA derived from T cells, B-cell-depleted T cells, or PBMCs. Sample metadata almost always included a de-identified subject ID, COVID-19 status, age in years and sex. Points the paper makes about the study in general: Clinical and demographic metadata were provided uncurated, with the amount varying by source and participant.

TCRbeta CDR3 regions were amplified from genomic DNA using the immunoSEQ Assay, a bias-controlled multiplex PCR. Processing in the source paper ran as follows. The number of nucleated cells in each sample was estimated by amplification of reference gene primers within the assay. To quantify the absolute abundance of each unique TCRbeta CDR3 rearrangement, sequence reads were collapsed and filtered. For each sample, productive Simpson clonality was calculated as the square root of Simpson's diversity index across productive rearrangements. TCRdb provides this immuneACCESS table in a form limited to in-frame rearrangements. Some clones are lacking; in checked studies, under half of them reflect an unresolved V gene, and why the rest are absent is not known. The V and J calls and the clone size are those of that table, but D and trimming were determined from the DNA. Here the sample has 150,000 to 180,000 clones; roughly 84% occur a single time. The top ten clonotypes cover 0.55% to 0.75% of the sample.

In Seattle, one collaborating source enrolled patients while the infection was active and tracked those patients longitudinally over the course of disease. The collaborating institutions used their own protocols to collect whole blood in K2EDTA tubes. For TCRbeta analysis, collaborators shipped samples in one of three forms: frozen whole blood, isolated PBMCs, or DNA extracted from either of those sample types. Notes on this clone: Its antigen is currently not known. There are no base qualities to consult, and no much larger clone falls within one base.

The CDR3 has 15 amino acids, counting the end cysteine and phenylalanine. The only DNA kept is the CDR3, 45 bases in frame from the first base. Looking up the germline V gene (reference sequence) yields CDR1 SGHNT and CDR2 YYREEE. V loses 1 base at its end and J loses 1 base; junction bases beyond the gene matches: 1. The sequence is built from TRBV5-4 and TRBJ2-3; 9 bases in between match TRBD1. This TCR was sampled from a man in his fifties or sixties with COVID-19, enrolled during active disease. The sample comprised peripheral blood. CDR3 sequence: CASSLRDRGTDTQYF. The bases read TGTGCCAGCAGCTTGCGGGACAGGGGCACAGATACGCAGTATTTT. This CDR3, with the reference TRBV5-4 and TRBJ2-3 proteins standing in past its ends, gives the full variable domain ETGVTQSPTHLIKTRGQQVTLRCSSQSGHNTVSWYQQALGQGPQFIFQYYREEENGRGNFPPRFSGLQFPNYSSELNVNALELDDSALYLCASSLRDRGTDTQYFGPGTRLTVL.